This entry lists 32 T cell receptor beta chains sequenced from one sample in a study of T-cell memory formation after mild COVID-19. TCRdb reanalysed the 5' RACE reads using MiXCR and keeps one entry per CDR3 protein. The top ten clones hold roughly 25% of a sample with about 270,000 distinct CDR3 sequences, 15% to 20% of them seen once. Sequences were obtained from PBMCs or a T cell subset sorted from them (not recorded which). Receptors originate from a man aged 18 to 35 who had mild COVID-19 (a few samples of this study predate the infection). Cell type and time point are not known.

The V call is TRBV5-4, the J call TRBJ2-5; D remains ambiguous. Germline V gene lookup returns CDR1 SGHNT and CDR2 YYREEE (reference sequence). V gave up 0 bases and J gave up 6 bases, with 9 bases separating them. The CDR3 contains 13 residues. As DNA, the CDR3 is TGTGCCAGCAGCTTGGGGGGTTTACAGACCCAGTACTTC. Its translation: CASSLGGLQTQYF.

V is TRBV5-1 and J is TRBJ2-7, with 10 nucleotides matching TRBD1. In germline, CDR1 is SGHRS, CDR2 YFSETQ. The CDR3 sequence is 14 residues long. Trimming at V came to 4 bases and at J to 6 bases, leaving 7 bases not matched to a gene. The CDR3 loop is CASSAPGQGLEQYF. Here the CDR3 DNA reads TGCGCCAGCAGCGCGCCGGGACAGGGGCTCGAGCAGTACTTC.

Points on this clonotype: The junction does not match germline at one end; this may be a read error. The chain couples TRBV7-7 to TRBJ2-5; 11 bases fit TRBD2. CDR1 SSHAT and CDR2 FNYEAQ come from the germline V gene (reference sequence). This CDR3 comprises 16 residues. The CDR3 sequence: CASSFTSGGTRETQYF. The CDR3 region has the DNA TGTGCTAGCAGCTTTACTAGCGGGGGCACCCGAGAGACCCAGTACTTC.

In this sample, this clonotype turned up a few times. The chain recombines TRBV12-3 or TRBV12-4 with TRBJ2-3; D might be TRBD2 (6 bases). Trimming cost V 3 bases and J 1 base, with 11 bases left between them. This CDR3 has 15 residues. DNA of the CDR3: TGTGCCAGCAGTTTGGCGGGACGACGCACAGATACGCAGTATTTT. Its translation: CASSLAGRRTDTQYF.

The V and J genes are TRBV6-5 and TRBJ2-7, with D tentatively TRBD1 or TRBD2 (5 bases each). The CDR3 consists of 13 residues. The V end was cut by 4 bases, the J end by 8 bases, with 15 bases between. From germline, CDR1 is MNHEY and CDR2 SVGAGI. This chain's CDR3 is CASSSLRGVKQYF. The CDR3 DNA is TGTGCCAGCAGTTCCCTACGAGGGGTCAAGCAGTACTTC.

The genes are TRBV4-3 and TRBJ1-6, with 7 bases fitting TRBD1. Germline loops: CDR1 LGHNA, CDR2 YSLEER. The CDR3 contains 15 residues. The V and J ends lost 0 bases and 7 bases, in that order; junction bases with no gene match: 3. CDR3 protein: CASSQEGTANSPLHF. The CDR3 DNA follows: TGCGCCAGCAGCCAAGAGGGGACAGCAAATTCACCCCTCCACTTT.

The chain links TRBV5-1 to TRBJ1-2; 9 nucleotides agree with TRBD1. The CDR3 length is 17 residues. CDR1 is SGHRS and CDR2 is YFSETQ in the germline V gene. V shed 2 bases and J 4 bases; nucleotides not matched to a gene: 12. CDR3 bases: TGCGCCAGCAGCTTCCGGGACAGGGCGTCCGTATCCTATGGCTACACCTTC. Protein: CASSFRDRASVSYGYTF.

This chain connects TRBV6-1 to TRBJ1-4, with TRBD1 as a possible D gene (6 bases). Germline CDR1 MNHNS, CDR2 SASEGT. Between the trimmed V and J ends, which lost 6 bases and 8 bases, there was a span of 19 bases. The CDR3 is 15 amino acids. The DNA of the CDR3 is TGTGCCAGCAGCCGTCAAAACAGGGTGGCGGAAAAACTGTTTTTT. It yields the protein CASSRQNRVAEKLFF.

In its sample, this clonotype was seen a few times. V gene TRBV6-1 combines with J gene TRBJ1-5; 7 bases map to TRBD1. CDR3 length: 15 amino acids. Germline loops: CDR1 MNHNS, CDR2 SASEGT. V shed 2 bases, J shed 6 bases, and the junction held 7 bases outside the gene matches. CDR3 residues: CASSELPQGGQPQHF. The CDR3 DNA follows: TGTGCCAGCAGTGAACTCCCTCAGGGGGGTCAGCCCCAGCATTTT.

The J gene is TRBJ2-1, the V gene TRBV5-4, with 8 bases aligning to TRBD2. Germline-derived CDR1 and CDR2 are SGHNT and YYREEE (reference sequence). The length of the CDR3 is 16 residues. V dropped 0 bases and J dropped 6; count of bases not matched to a gene: 8. The CDR3 DNA reads as TGTGCCAGCAGCTTGGATCCGGGGGGGCTTTTCAATGAGCAGTTCTTC. Its protein product is CASSLDPGGLFNEQFF.

The chain combines TRBV20-1 with TRBJ1-1, with D uncertain. This CDR3 region has 14 residues. Germline lookup yields CDR1 DFQATT and CDR2 SNEGSKA (reference sequence). V shed 2 bases and J shed 1 base, with 11 bases lying between them. The CDR3 DNA reads TGCAGTGCTAGAAGGCCCCCCGCGAACACTGAAGCTTTCTTT. It yields the protein CSARRPPANTEAFF.

The chain has TRBV12-3 or TRBV12-4 and TRBJ2-3, with 8 positions matching TRBD1. V dropped 5 bases and J dropped 1; count of bases not matched to a gene: 5. This CDR3 has 15 amino acids. The CDR3 protein is CASSLRGPGTDTQYF. For the CDR3, the DNA is TGTGCCAGCAGTCTCAGGGGGCCTGGCACAGATACGCAGTATTTT.

The CDR3 sequence: CASRLLLAGVTTDTQYF. CDR3 sequence (DNA): TGTGCCAGCAGGCTGCTACTGGCGGGGGTTACCACAGATACGCAGTATTTT. The chain couples TRBV6-5 to TRBJ2-3; 7 bases agree with TRBD2. The CDR3 is made up of 17 amino acids. The V segment lost 6 bases and the J segment 2 bases; nucleotides outside the gene matches: 14. CDR1 and CDR2 (germline): MNHEY, SVGAGI.

This clonotype was counted a few times. This sequence joins TRBV20-1 and TRBJ1-1; possible D gene TRBD1, 6 bases. The germline gives CDR1 DFQATT, CDR2 SNEGSKA (reference sequence). The V end was cut by 1 base, the J end by 6 bases, with 6 bases between. CDR3 length: 11 amino acids. This CDR3 reads CSARGGPEAFF. The CDR3 DNA sequence: TGCAGTGCTAGAGGGGGGCCTGAAGCTTTCTTT.

The chain carries TRBV20-1 and TRBJ2-1; D may match TRBD1 or TRBD2 (5 bases each). Germline values: CDR1 DFQATT, CDR2 SNEGSKA (reference sequence). The CDR3 length is 14 residues. Trimming stripped 3 bases from V and 8 bases from J, with 17 bases between. CDR3 sequence reads: CSARGVHLIDEQFF. As DNA, the CDR3 is TGCAGTGCTAGGGGGGTACACCTCATAGATGAGCAGTTCTTC.

This clonotype was counted only a few times. This chain connects TRBV6-6 to TRBJ2-2; TRBD1 matches at 11 bases. Per germline, CDR1 MNHNY and CDR2 SVGAGI (reference sequence). Trimming at V came to 1 base and at J to 6 bases, leaving 7 bases not matched to a gene. This CDR3 region has 17 residues. The CDR3 region has the DNA TGTGCCAGCAGTTACTTCCGGAGGGACAGGGGGGCCGGGGAGCTGTTTTTT. Its protein product is CASSYFRRDRGAGELFF.

This clonotype was counted a few times. CDR3 in amino acids: CASSLKGQPEAFF. The CDR3 nucleotides are TGTGCCAGCAGCCTAAAGGGACAGCCTGAAGCTTTCTTT. The V call is TRBV5-6, the J call TRBJ1-1, with TRBD1 matching over 7 bases. Per germline, CDR1 SGHDT and CDR2 YYEEEE. The CDR3 runs to 13 residues. Trimming removed 4 bases from V and 6 bases from J; junction bases left unmatched: 6. Based on the CDR3 plus reference TRBV5-6 and TRBJ1-1, the full variable domain is DAGVTQSPTHLIKTRGQQVTLRCSPKSGHDTVSWYQQALGQGPQFIFQYYEEEERQRGNFPDRFSGHQFPNYSSELNVNALLLGDSALYLCASSLKGQPEAFFGQGTRLTVV.

J is TRBJ2-3 and V is TRBV11-2; TRBD1 aligns across 12 bases. Germline trimming cut 5 bases from V and 4 bases from J; bases unmatched to any gene: 4. Germline V gives CDR1 SGHAT, CDR2 FQNNGV. The CDR3 has 15 residues. CDR3 in amino acids: CASSEGQGAADTQYF. The CDR3 DNA is TGTGCCAGCAGCGAGGGACAGGGGGCGGCAGATACGCAGTATTTT.

This clonotype was seen a handful of times. The chain couples TRBV6-6 to TRBJ2-7, with 7 positions matching TRBD1. The CDR3 is 14 residues long. J gave up 3 bases and V 0 bases, and 2 bases lay outside the gene matches. From germline, CDR1 is MNHNY and CDR2 SVGAGI (reference sequence). The DNA for the CDR3 is TGTGCCAGCAGTTACTCTAGGGACAGCTACGAGCAGTACTTC. Translation gives CASSYSRDSYEQYF.

This clonotype was detected a few times. CDR3 region: CASSYLSPTSTEAFF. In DNA form, the CDR3 reads TGTGCCAGCAGTTACTTAAGCCCCACCTCCACTGAAGCTTTCTTT. The chain couples TRBV6-5 to TRBJ1-1; D is uncertain. Germline V gene data show CDR1 as MNHEY and CDR2 as SVGAGI. With 1 base removed from V and 4 bases from J, the gap between germline ends came to 13 bases. The CDR3 loop spans 15 amino acids.

This clonotype appeared a few times. The chain is built from TRBV4-1 and TRBJ2-2; weak D call: TRBD1 (6 bases). There are 16 residues in the CDR3. Germline CDR1 MGHRA, CDR2 YSYEKL. The V end lost 3 bases, the J end lost 1 base, and 12 bases lay between the germline ends. DNA for the CDR3: TGCGCCAGCAGCCACCCCCGGGACAAGAACACCGGGGAGCTGTTTTTT. Translation gives CASSHPRDKNTGELFF.

Here the CDR3 DNA reads TGTGCCATCAGTGAGAGGGCGGGCTATGGCTACACCTTC. It encodes CAISERAGYGYTF. The J gene is TRBJ1-2, the V gene TRBV10-3; D gene uncertain. The V gene lost 2 bases and the J gene lost 4 bases, with 8 bases spanning the gap. The CDR3 contains 13 residues. The germline V gene encodes CDR1 ENHRY and CDR2 SYGVKD.

This clonotype has just a few counts. This chain connects TRBV20-1 to TRBJ2-1; 15 nucleotides line up with TRBD2. From germline, CDR1 is DFQATT and CDR2 SNEGSKA (reference sequence). The CDR3 has 16 amino acids. The CDR3 here is CSTLGTSGGLHNEQFF. CDR3 in DNA: TGCAGCACCCTCGGGACTAGCGGGGGGCTACACAATGAGCAGTTCTTC.

The V call is TRBV5-1, the J call TRBJ2-2; maybe TRBD2 (5 bases). The CDR3 has 15 amino acids. CDR1 and CDR2 (germline): SGHRS, YFSETQ. Trimming took 6 bases from V and 1 from J, leaving 13 bases between them. This CDR3 reads CASNRRTGNTGELFF. CDR3 nucleotide sequence: TGCGCCAGCAATAGGAGGACGGGGAACACCGGGGAGCTGTTTTTT.

The V gene is TRBV12-3 or TRBV12-4, the J gene TRBJ2-7, with TRBD1 identical over 7 bases. Trimming at V came to 5 bases and at J to 3 bases, leaving 4 bases not matched to a gene. The length of the CDR3 is 13 residues. CDR3 region: CASSTGQDYEQYF. Here the CDR3 DNA reads TGTGCCAGCAGTACCGGACAGGACTACGAGCAGTACTTC.

The chain has TRBV28 and TRBJ1-2, with 8 positions matching TRBD1. This CDR3 spans 15 amino acids. J lost 3 bases, V lost 2 bases, and 5 bases had no gene match. CDR1 MDHEN and CDR2 SYDVKM come from the germline V gene. The CDR3 loop reads CASSLGQGRYYGYTF. As DNA, the CDR3 is TGTGCCAGCAGTTTAGGACAGGGTCGATACTATGGCTACACCTTC.

This clonotype appeared a few times. The V and J genes are TRBV4-1 and TRBJ1-1; D gene ambiguous. Trimming shortened V by 3 bases and J by 1 base, and 12 bases separated the two germline ends. The CDR3 spans 15 residues. CDR1 MGHRA and CDR2 YSYEKL come from the germline V gene. Written as DNA, the CDR3 is TGCGCCAGCAGCCATCCAAAGTCCCGGAACACTGAAGCTTTCTTT. Translated, it gives CASSHPKSRNTEAFF.

This clonotype has just a few counts. This chain joins TRBV5-1 and TRBJ2-5; D possibly corresponds to TRBD2 (6 bases). V was shortened by 5 bases and J by 5 bases, with 22 bases between the two germline ends. CDR3 length: 16 residues. Germline lookup yields CDR1 SGHRS and CDR2 YFSETQ. CDR3 DNA sequence: TGCGCCAGCAGATCTGACGGGAGCTATTTCGGGGAGACCCAGTACTTC. Its translation: CASRSDGSYFGETQYF.

This clonotype turned up a few times. The chain is built from TRBV3-1 and TRBJ2-7, with D unresolved. V lost 0 bases, J lost 6 bases, and 9 bases lay in between. This CDR3 contains 13 residues. CDR1 is LGHDT and CDR2 is YNNKEL in the germline V gene (reference sequence). The CDR3 coding sequence is TGTGCCAGCAGCCAAGATCTCCTTCGCGAGCAGTACTTC. This codes for CASSQDLLREQYF.

This clonotype was counted only a few times. The gene calls are TRBV10-3 and TRBJ1-4; D is uncertain. From germline, CDR1 is ENHRY and CDR2 SYGVKD. The CDR3 length is 15 residues. The V gene lost 0 bases and the J gene lost 0 bases, with 5 bases spanning the gap. The CDR3 DNA follows: TGTGCCATCAGTGAGTCCCAGACAACTAATGAAAAACTGTTTTTT. This encodes CAISESQTTNEKLFF.

V is TRBV14 and J is TRBJ2-3; D not certain. The length of the CDR3 is 15 residues. CDR1 is SGHDN and CDR2 is FVKESK in the germline V gene. V was clipped by 1 base and J by 0 bases, with 8 bases between them. CDR3 sequence: CASSQAVGSTDTQYF. CDR3 nucleotide sequence: TGTGCCAGCAGCCAAGCAGTCGGAAGCACAGATACGCAGTATTTT.

The rearrangement joins TRBV19 to TRBJ1-6; TRBD1 is a possible D gene (5 bases). The germline CDR1 and CDR2 sequences are LNHDA and SQIVND (reference sequence). The CDR3 has 12 amino acids. V was cut by 3 bases and J by 8 bases, with 5 bases left in between. CDR3: CASSIRDSPLHF. Written as DNA, the CDR3 is TGTGCCAGTAGTATCAGGGATTCACCCCTCCACTTT.